This T cell receptor (beta chain) was observed in a study of OX40 agonist ivuxolimab in advanced cancers. Overall study context: Every 2 weeks, patients received ivuxolimab intravenously, dosed at 0.01 to 10 mg/kg.

Assay used: immunoSEQ multiplex PCR; TCRdb lists only in-frame clones, some missing. This sample carries about 45,000 clones, approximately 91% of them seen once, and the ten largest clones take about 19%. Study-wide points: CD4+ and CD8+ T cells in blood underwent clonal expansion by week 6 at 0.1 to 3.0 mg/kg.

As for this clone: Its antigen is still unknown. The sample carries other DNA sequences with the same CDR3.

V lost 1 base to trimming and J lost 1 base, with 4 bases between them. This CDR3 region has 13 residues. The germline V gene encodes CDR1 LNHDA and CDR2 SQIVND (reference sequence). This clonotype was obtained from an adult with an advanced solid tumor such as melanoma, head and neck, liver or kidney cancer. The V call is TRBV19, the J call TRBJ1-1; D ambiguous. The source was CD4+ or CD8+ T cells sorted from blood, collected in a trial of the OX40 agonist ivuxolimab. The CDR3 here is CASSIGGNTEAFF. Written as DNA, the CDR3 is TGTGCCAGTAGTATAGGGGGGAACACTGAAGCTTTCTTT.